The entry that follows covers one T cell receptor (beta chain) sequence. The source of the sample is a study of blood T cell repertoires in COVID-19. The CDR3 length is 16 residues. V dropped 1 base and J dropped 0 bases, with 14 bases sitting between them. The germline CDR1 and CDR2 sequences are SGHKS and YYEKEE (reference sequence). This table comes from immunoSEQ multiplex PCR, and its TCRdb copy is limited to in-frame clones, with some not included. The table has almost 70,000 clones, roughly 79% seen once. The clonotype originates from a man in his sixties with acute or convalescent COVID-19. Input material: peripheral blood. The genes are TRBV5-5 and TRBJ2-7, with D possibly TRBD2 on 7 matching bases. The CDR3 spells CASSLMGGDTSYEQYF. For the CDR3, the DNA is TGTGCCAGCAGCTTGATGGGGGGGGACACCTCCTACGAGCAGTACTTC.